A single sample gave rise to the 8 T cell receptor beta chains below, sequenced in a study of regulatory T cells in long-lasting Graves disease. Time point reported: newly diagnosed GD, antithyroid drugs for less than 3 months. After RNA was extracted from PBMCs, the TCR library was made from it. CDR3 regions were amplified by Arm-PCR using iRepertoire HTBI primers to build TCR beta libraries. One entry per CDR3 protein results from TCRdb running MiXCR on the multiplex PCR reads. The table records under 250,000 distinct CDR3 sequences, roughly a fifth of them present only once. Material: peripheral blood mononuclear cells (PBMCs), obtained at new diagnosis, from a patient treated with antithyroid drugs. These receptors all come from a female donor with Graves disease.

Details on this clonotype: A much bigger clone sits one base away, suggesting this may be a read error. The rearrangement links TRBV6-5 to TRBJ2-5; D is unresolved. The CDR3 length is 14 residues. CDR1 is MNHEY, CDR2 SVGAGI, per germline. The V end lost 4 bases, the J end lost 1 base, and 10 bases lay between the germline ends. The CDR3 bases are TGTGCCAGCAGTTGCCGGGCCCCCCAAGAGACCCAGTACTTC. Protein: CASSCRAPQETQYF.

V is TRBV19 and J is TRBJ1-1, with 11 bases fitting TRBD1. Trimming took 10 bases from V and 1 from J; bases not matched to a gene: 5. The CDR3 runs to 14 residues. Looked up from germline, CDR1 is LNHDA and CDR2 is SQIVND (reference sequence). The chain's CDR3 is CATGQGASNTEAFF. The CDR3 nucleotides are TGTGCCACAGGACAGGGGGCCTCGAACACTGAAGCTTTCTTT. The variable domain in full, completed from reference TRBV19 and TRBJ1-1, reads DGGITQSPKYLFRKEGQNVTLSCEQNLNHDAMYWYRQDPGQGLRLIYYSQIVNDFQKGDIAEGYSVSREKKESFPLTVTSAQKNPTAFYLCATGQGASNTEAFFGQGTRLTVV.

The chain is built from TRBV7-7 and TRBJ1-4; D is unclear. The CDR3 loop spans 13 amino acids. Trimming cost V 2 bases and J 5 bases, with 6 bases left between them. Germline V gives CDR1 SSHAT, CDR2 FNYEAQ (reference sequence). CDR3 DNA: TGTGCCAGCAGCTTAACACTGAATGAAAAACTGTTTTTT. This translates into CASSLTLNEKLFF.

This clonotype was seen once. A much bigger clone sits one base away, suggesting this may be a read error. The genes are TRBV19 and TRBJ2-1; perhaps TRBD2 as D (6 bases). V lost 3 bases, J lost 9 bases, and 18 bases lay in between. The CDR3 consists of 15 residues. CDR1 is LNHDA, CDR2 SQIVND, per germline (reference sequence). CDR3 DNA: TGTGCCAGTAGTATTTCGCGTTCGGGCGGGACTGAGCAGTTCTTC. It is translated as CASSISRSGGTEQFF.

This clonotype occurred many times. This chain uses TRBV20-1 with TRBJ2-3; weak D call: TRBD2 (6 bases). CDR3 length equals 13 residues. Germline V gene lookup returns CDR1 DFQATT and CDR2 SNEGSKA (reference sequence). The V gene lost 7 bases and the J gene lost 2 bases, with 13 bases spanning the gap. CDR3 nucleotides: TGCAGTGGGGGAGGCCTTCTCACAGATACGCAGTATTTT. This encodes CSGGGLLTDTQYF.

The chain joins TRBV20-1 to TRBJ2-7; 9 bases are shared with TRBD2. Germline CDR1 reads DFQATT; CDR2 reads SNEGSKA (reference sequence). The CDR3 runs to 15 residues. With V trimmed by 3 bases and J by 3 bases, 9 bases remained unmatched. CDR3 in DNA: TGCAGTGCTAGTAGGGCGGGAGGGCCATTCTACGAGCAGTACTTC. Protein: CSASRAGGPFYEQYF.

This clonotype was picked up many times. This chain links TRBV30 with TRBJ1-2, with D hard to call. CDR1 and CDR2 (germline): GTSNPN, SVGIG (reference sequence). Trimming took 1 base from V and 2 from J, leaving 5 bases between them. The CDR3 loop spans 12 amino acids. The CDR3: CAWSDTNYGYTF. Here the CDR3 DNA reads TGTGCCTGGAGTGACACCAACTATGGCTACACCTTC.

This clonotype was picked up many times. V usage is TRBV20-1 and J usage is TRBJ2-3, with a weak D call TRBD2 (6 bases). V lost 0 bases, J lost 6 bases, and 16 bases lay in between. From germline, CDR1 is DFQATT and CDR2 SNEGSKA (reference sequence). The CDR3 sequence is 15 residues long. CDR3 nucleotide sequence: TGCAGTGCTAGAGATAATCCCGACGGAGGGGATACGCAGTATTTT. Protein: CSARDNPDGGDTQYF.